Below, 7 T cell receptor beta chains from the same sample are listed, as sequenced in a study of T cells after yellow fever vaccination (dated by TCRdb to the late 2010s). The treatment or condition label here, explained by the study, means: live attenuated yellow fever vaccine strain. The receptor library was made with 5' RACE. TCRdb shows the sequencer as Illumina HiSeq 2500. TCRdb reworked the public reads: Q25 trimming with fastp, MiXCR clone assembly, productive beta chains retained. Here each entry gathers all rows of one CDR3 protein and keeps the most common genes and DNA. In all, the sample holds 400,000 or so distinct CDR3 sequences, and roughly 6.2% of those were seen once. The ten largest make up over 14% of the sample. The specimen was PBMCs, collected 5 days after the yellow fever booster vaccination. These receptors all come from a man younger than 40 who received the YFV17D yellow fever vaccine.

This clonotype occurred many times. The chain uses TRBV28 and TRBJ2-1, with D perhaps matching TRBD1 (5 bases). Deletions cut 2 bases from V and 7 bases from J, with 15 bases between. Germline values: CDR1 MDHEN, CDR2 SYDVKM. The CDR3 contains 15 residues. The CDR3, as DNA: TGTGCCAGCAGTTTAGGGGCCTTCCACCCAAATGAGCAGTTCTTC. Translation: CASSLGAFHPNEQFF.

This clonotype occurred many times. V usage is TRBV7-2 and J usage is TRBJ1-1; the D is unclear. The germline V and J ends were trimmed by 5 bases and 0 bases, with 10 bases remaining between them. The CDR3 is 14 residues long. CDR1 and CDR2 (germline): SGHTA, FQGNSA. CDR3 DNA: TGTGCCAGCAGCCACTTTAAATTGAACACTGAAGCTTTCTTT. The encoded protein is CASSHFKLNTEAFF.

This clonotype appeared many times. This sequence joins TRBV5-3 and TRBJ2-1; 12 bases align to TRBD2. TRBV5-3 carries the ORF label, with uncertain function. V lost 8 bases to trimming and J lost 1 base; unmatched junction nucleotides: 13. The CDR3 spans 18 residues. The CDR3 DNA reads TGTGCCAGTAGGCGGATGCTAGCGGGAGGGGGGTCCTACAATGAGCAGTTCTTC. It codes for CASRRMLAGGGSYNEQFF.

This clonotype was detected many times. The chain carries TRBV3-1 and TRBJ2-1; D gene unclear. This CDR3 has 17 residues. Germline V gene lookup returns CDR1 LGHDT and CDR2 YNNKEL (reference sequence). V was cut by 1 base and J by 6 bases, with 19 bases left in between. CDR3 region: CASSQVVQAIRVNEQFF. In DNA, the CDR3 is TGTGCCAGCAGCCAAGTGGTCCAAGCTATCCGTGTCAATGAGCAGTTCTTC.

Ten or more counts support this clonotype. V gene TRBV5-1 combines with J gene TRBJ2-5; 13 nucleotides match TRBD2. Germline V gives CDR1 SGHRS, CDR2 YFSETQ. The junction had 16 bases not matched to a gene; V was cut back by 6 bases and J by 2 bases. The CDR3 has 19 residues. CDR3 DNA: TGCGCCAGCACCCTCACTGGGACTAGCGGGAAAGGATGGCAAGAGACCCAGTACTTC. Its translation is CASTLTGTSGKGWQETQYF. The whole variable domain, remainder taken from reference TRBV5-1 and TRBJ2-5, is KAGVTQTPRYLIKTRGQQVTLSCSPISGHRSVSWYQQTPGQGLQFLFEYFSETQRNKGNFPGRFSGRQFSNSRSEMNVSTLELGDSALYLCASTLTGTSGKGWQETQYFGPGTRLLVL.

This clonotype was counted between two and nine times. This chain uses TRBV25-1 with TRBJ2-1, with TRBD1 matching 10 bases. V lost 6 bases to trimming and J lost 5 bases; unmatched junction nucleotides: 4. The CDR3 loop spans 14 amino acids. Per the germline V gene, CDR1 is MGHDK and CDR2 is SYGVNS. The CDR3 protein is CASSRQGANNEQFF. As DNA, the CDR3 is TGTGCCAGCAGCAGACAGGGGGCAAACAATGAGCAGTTCTTC.

This chain uses TRBV27 with TRBJ1-3; 9 nucleotides line up with TRBD1. This CDR3 is 15 amino acids long. Germline CDR1 is MNHEY and CDR2 is SMNVEV (reference sequence). V lost 6 bases and J lost 9; bases outside the gene matches: 12. The CDR3 DNA reads TGTGCCAGCAGCCCAAGGGACAGGGCTAGGAGCACCATATATTTT. Its protein product is CASSPRDRARSTIYF.